Presented here are 14 T cell receptor beta chains from one specimen sequenced in a study of Graves' ophthalmopathy and Graves' hyperthyroidism. The study amplified TCR beta CDR3 regions using RNA transcripts. An opening RT-PCR round employed HTBI primers and preceded a second-round multiplex PCR. TCRdb passed the multiplex PCR reads through MiXCR, listing each CDR3 protein once. The table lists approximately 1.2 million distinct CDR3 sequences, about 38% of them singletons, with 8.5% to 14% in the top ten. Sequenced input: peripheral blood or thyroid tissue (not recorded which). The receptors stem from an adult man with Graves' hyperthyroidism.

There are a few counts of this clonotype. This chain uses TRBV4-3 with TRBJ2-7; TRBD1 or TRBD2 may be the D gene (5 bases each). The CDR3 is made up of 16 amino acids. Between the trimmed V and J ends, which lost 1 base and 7 bases, there was a span of 20 bases. Looked up from germline, CDR1 is LGHNA and CDR2 is YSLEER. CDR3 coding DNA: TGCGCCAGCAGCCAAGGGTGGGGGTCGGGGATGGGGGAGCAGTACTTC. Translation gives CASSQGWGSGMGEQYF.

This chain connects TRBV20-1 to TRBJ2-7, with 8 bases that match TRBD2. Germline V lookup: CDR1 DFQATT, CDR2 SNEGSKA (reference sequence). This CDR3 is built from 17 residues. Unmatched junction bases numbered 16, after V lost 3 bases and J lost 3 bases. CDR3 amino acids: CSASLRGLAGTFYEQYF. In nucleotides, the CDR3 is TGCAGTGCTAGCCTGCGGGGGTTAGCGGGGACCTTCTACGAGCAGTACTTC.

This chain connects TRBV7-2 to TRBJ2-7, with 12 nucleotides matching TRBD1. The germline V gene has CDR1 SGHTA and CDR2 FQGNSA. CDR3 length: 15 residues. V was pared by 5 bases and J by 6 bases, with 8 bases of the junction left unmatched. CDR3 amino acids: CASSQGPGQGAEQYF. The DNA for the CDR3 is TGTGCCAGCAGCCAAGGCCCGGGACAGGGGGCCGAGCAGTACTTC.

Regarding this clonotype: This may be a read error, as it is one base from a much larger clone. Since the CDR3 does not end with the conserved phenylalanine or tryptophan, this likely comes from a read error. The J gene is TRBJ2-7, the V gene TRBV7-9; the match to TRBD2 covers 7 bases. V trimming: 4 bases; J trimming: 0 bases; junction bases outside the gene matches: 9. CDR3 length equals 16 residues. Germline V gene data show CDR1 as SEHNR and CDR2 as FQNEAQ (reference sequence). The CDR3 sequence: CASSWGGTGSSYEQYL. The CDR3 nucleotides read TGTGCCAGCAGCTGGGGGGGGACGGGAAGCTCCTACGAGCAGTACCTC.

Only a few counts were recorded for this clonotype. The chain combines TRBV6-2 or TRBV6-3 with TRBJ1-2, with D possibly being TRBD1 (5 bases). This CDR3 has 15 residues. Trimming removed 5 bases from V and 4 bases from J, with 17 bases in between. Germline CDR1 and CDR2: MNHEY and SVGEGT. The CDR3 loop is CASSDPGAGIYGYTF. CDR3 in DNA: TGTGCCAGCAGTGACCCAGGCGCAGGGATCTATGGCTACACCTTC.

A few counts support this clonotype. This chain uses TRBV4-1 with TRBJ2-2; TRBD2 matches at 10 bases. The V segment lost 0 bases and the J segment 4 bases; nucleotides outside the gene matches: 5. Germline V gives CDR1 MGHRA, CDR2 YSYEKL. The CDR3 sequence is 17 residues long. As DNA, the CDR3 is TGCGCCAGCAGCCAAGATAGGACTAGCGGAATCACCGGGGAGCTGTTTTTT. It yields the protein CASSQDRTSGITGELFF.

Only a few counts were recorded for this clonotype. The genes are TRBV7-9 and TRBJ1-3, with D unresolved. Germline assignment: CDR1 SEHNR and CDR2 FQNEAQ (reference sequence). The CDR3 covers 14 residues. Trimming pared 3 bases from V and 2 bases from J, leaving 8 bases between. CDR3 sequence reads: CASSLFGAGNTIYF. In nucleotides, the CDR3 is TGTGCCAGCAGCTTGTTCGGTGCTGGAAACACCATATATTTT. Drawing the rest from reference TRBV7-9 and TRBJ1-3, the complete variable domain is DTGVSQNPRHKITKRGQNVTFRCDPISEHNRLYWYRQTLGQGPEFLTYFQNEAQLEKSRLLSDRFSAERPKGSFSTLEIQRTEQGDSAMYLCASSLFGAGNTIYFGEGSWLTVV.

This clonotype was counted once. The V gene is TRBV29-1, the J gene TRBJ1-3; 7 bases map to TRBD1. Germline V lookup: CDR1 SQVTM, CDR2 ANQGSEA. The V segment lost 7 bases and the J segment 4 bases; nucleotides outside the gene matches: 7. The CDR3 contains 13 residues. In DNA, the CDR3 is TGCAGCGCCGGAGACAGGGCCGGAAACACCATATATTTT. This sequence encodes CSAGDRAGNTIYF. Complete variable domain (other parts from reference TRBV29-1 and TRBJ1-3): SAVISQKPSRDICQRGTSLTIQCQVDSQVTMMFWYRQQPGQSLTLIATANQGSEATYESGFVIDKFPISRPNLTFSTLTVSNMSPEDSSIYLCSAGDRAGNTIYFGEGSWLTVV.

In this sample, this clonotype turned up many times. The chain combines TRBV7-9 with TRBJ2-5; 7 bases line up with TRBD2. V shed 1 base and J 5 bases; nucleotides not matched to a gene: 4. The CDR3 has 14 amino acids. Germline V gene data show CDR1 as SEHNR and CDR2 as FQNEAQ (reference sequence). The CDR3 protein is CASSLELAMETQYF. CDR3 DNA: TGTGCCAGCAGCTTAGAACTAGCGATGGAGACCCAGTACTTC.

The chain carries TRBV29-1 and TRBJ2-3; TRBD2 agrees at 11 bases. Germline V lookup: CDR1 SQVTM, CDR2 ANQGSEA. V dropped 8 bases and J dropped 0; count of bases not matched to a gene: 7. This CDR3 contains 15 residues. CDR3 in DNA: TGCAGCACTTGGACTAGCGGGTTTAGCACAGATACGCAGTATTTT. Amino acid sequence: CSTWTSGFSTDTQYF.

The chain has TRBV12-3 or TRBV12-4 and TRBJ1-1; D uncertain. Trimming shortened V by 5 bases and J by 3 bases, and 19 bases separated the two germline ends. The CDR3 is 16 residues long. CDR3 sequence: CASSRDWGGIDTEAFF. CDR3 nucleotide sequence: TGTGCCAGCAGTCGGGATTGGGGAGGCATAGACACTGAAGCTTTCTTT.

The chain carries TRBV29-1 and TRBJ2-7; the D gene is possibly TRBD2 (5 bases). The germline V and J ends were trimmed by 4 bases and 5 bases, with 12 bases remaining between them. The CDR3 runs 12 residues. CDR1 and CDR2 from the germline V gene are SQVTM and ANQGSEA. This CDR3 reads CSVGPGGHEQYF. DNA for the CDR3: TGCAGCGTTGGACCCGGCGGGCACGAGCAGTACTTC.

The rearrangement links TRBV20-1 to TRBJ1-2; the match to TRBD1 covers 11 bases. CDR1 and CDR2 from the germline V gene are DFQATT and SNEGSKA (reference sequence). The CDR3 spans 15 residues. The trim removed 3 bases at V and 4 bases at J, leaving 7 bases unmatched. CDR3 protein: CSARKSGTGGYGYTF. The CDR3 region has the DNA TGCAGTGCTAGGAAGTCCGGGACAGGGGGCTATGGCTACACCTTC.

This clonotype was counted once. The rearrangement uses TRBV4-3 and TRBJ1-1; D is possibly TRBD1 (5 bases). V lost 0 bases and J lost 4, with 9 bases in between. Germline V gives CDR1 LGHNA, CDR2 YSLEER. The CDR3 spans 14 residues. The CDR3 loop reads CASSQDHGGTEAFF. CDR3 coding DNA: TGCGCCAGCAGCCAAGATCATGGGGGCACTGAAGCTTTCTTT.